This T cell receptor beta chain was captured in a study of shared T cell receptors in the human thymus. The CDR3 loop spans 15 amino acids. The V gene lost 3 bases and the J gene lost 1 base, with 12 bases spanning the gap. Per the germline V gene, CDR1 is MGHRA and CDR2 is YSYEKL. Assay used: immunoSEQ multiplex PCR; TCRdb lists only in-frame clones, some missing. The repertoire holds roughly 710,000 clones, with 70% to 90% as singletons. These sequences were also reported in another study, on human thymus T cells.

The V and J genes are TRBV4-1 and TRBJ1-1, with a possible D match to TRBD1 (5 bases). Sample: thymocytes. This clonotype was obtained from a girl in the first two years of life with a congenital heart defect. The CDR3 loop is CASSHRVDRNTEAFF. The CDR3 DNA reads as TGCGCCAGCAGCCACAGGGTAGACAGGAACACTGAAGCTTTCTTT.